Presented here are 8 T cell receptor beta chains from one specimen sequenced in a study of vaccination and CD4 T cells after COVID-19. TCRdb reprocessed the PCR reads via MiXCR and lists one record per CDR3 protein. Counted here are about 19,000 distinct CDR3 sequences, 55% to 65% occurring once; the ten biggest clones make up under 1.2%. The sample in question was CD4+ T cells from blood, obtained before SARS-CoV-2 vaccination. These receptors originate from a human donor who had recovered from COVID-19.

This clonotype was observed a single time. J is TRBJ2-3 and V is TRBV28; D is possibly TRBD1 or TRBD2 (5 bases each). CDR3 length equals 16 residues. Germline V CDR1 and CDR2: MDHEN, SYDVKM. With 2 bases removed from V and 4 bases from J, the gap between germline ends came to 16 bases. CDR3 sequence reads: CASSLLGQWDADTQYF. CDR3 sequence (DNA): TGTGCCAGCAGTTTACTCGGACAATGGGACGCAGATACGCAGTATTTT.

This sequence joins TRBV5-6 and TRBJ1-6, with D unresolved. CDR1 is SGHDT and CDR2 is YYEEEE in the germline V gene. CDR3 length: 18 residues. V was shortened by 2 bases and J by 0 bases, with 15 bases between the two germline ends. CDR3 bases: TGTGCCAGCAGCTTCTGGTTAGAGGGAAGCTCCTATAATTCACCCCTCCACTTT. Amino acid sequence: CASSFWLEGSSYNSPLHF.

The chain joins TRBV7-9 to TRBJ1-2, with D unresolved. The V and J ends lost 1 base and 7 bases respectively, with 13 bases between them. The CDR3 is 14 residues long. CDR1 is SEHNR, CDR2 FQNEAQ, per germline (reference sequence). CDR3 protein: CASSLVAPGVGYTF. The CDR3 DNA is TGTGCCAGCAGCTTAGTTGCGCCTGGGGTTGGCTACACCTTC.

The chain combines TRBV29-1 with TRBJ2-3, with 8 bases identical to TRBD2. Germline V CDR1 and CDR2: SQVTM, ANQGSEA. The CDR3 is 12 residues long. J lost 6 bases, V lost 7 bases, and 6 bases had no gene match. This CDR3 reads CSAGRGLDTQYF. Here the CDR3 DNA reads TGCAGCGCCGGGAGGGGTCTGGATACGCAGTATTTT.

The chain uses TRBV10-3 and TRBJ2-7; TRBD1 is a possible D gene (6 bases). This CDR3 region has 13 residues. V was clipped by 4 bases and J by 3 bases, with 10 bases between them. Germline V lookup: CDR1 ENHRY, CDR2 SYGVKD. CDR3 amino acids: CAISGTESYEQYF. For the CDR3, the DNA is TGTGCCATCAGTGGGACAGAGAGCTACGAGCAGTACTTC.

The CDR3, as DNA: TGTGCCAGCACGTTGGGGCAAAAGTCCTACGAGCAGTACTTC. As protein: CASTLGQKSYEQYF. The V and J genes are TRBV6-1 and TRBJ2-7, with D tentatively TRBD1 (5 bases). CDR3 length: 14 residues. CDR1 and CDR2 from the germline V gene are MNHNS and SASEGT. V was clipped by 7 bases and J by 1 base, with 14 bases between them.

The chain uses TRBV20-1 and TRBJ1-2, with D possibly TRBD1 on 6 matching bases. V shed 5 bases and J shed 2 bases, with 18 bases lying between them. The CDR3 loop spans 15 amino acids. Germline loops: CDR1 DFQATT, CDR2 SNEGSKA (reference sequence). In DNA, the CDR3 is TGCAGTGCTGATAGCCGGGACACCCAGAACTATGGCTACACCTTC. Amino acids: CSADSRDTQNYGYTF.

The CDR3 DNA reads as TGTGCCAGCAGTGGGACAGGGGACGCGAACACCGGGGAGCTGTTTTTT. Translating it yields CASSGTGDANTGELFF. This sequence joins TRBV6-1 and TRBJ2-2; 9 positions agree with TRBD1. J lost 0 bases, V lost 4 bases, and 3 bases had no gene match. CDR3 length: 16 amino acids. Germline loops: CDR1 MNHNS, CDR2 SASEGT.